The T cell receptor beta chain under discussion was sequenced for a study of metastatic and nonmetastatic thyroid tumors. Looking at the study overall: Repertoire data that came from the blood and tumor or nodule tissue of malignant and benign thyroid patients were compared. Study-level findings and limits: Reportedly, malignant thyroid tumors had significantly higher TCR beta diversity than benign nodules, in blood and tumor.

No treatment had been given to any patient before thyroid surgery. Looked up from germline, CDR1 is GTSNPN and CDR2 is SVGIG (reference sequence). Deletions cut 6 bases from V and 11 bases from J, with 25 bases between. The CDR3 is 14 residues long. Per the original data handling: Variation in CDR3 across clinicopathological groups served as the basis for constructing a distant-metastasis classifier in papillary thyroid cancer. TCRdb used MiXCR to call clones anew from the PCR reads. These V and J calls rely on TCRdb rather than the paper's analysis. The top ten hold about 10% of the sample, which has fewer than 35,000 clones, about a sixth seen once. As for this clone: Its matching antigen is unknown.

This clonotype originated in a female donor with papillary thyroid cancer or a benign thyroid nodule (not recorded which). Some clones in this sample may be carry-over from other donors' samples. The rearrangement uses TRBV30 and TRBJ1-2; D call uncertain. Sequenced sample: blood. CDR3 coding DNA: TGTGCCTGTTCTCTCACCCCGGGGAACAGTCTGTACACCTTC. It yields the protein CACSLTPGNSLYTF.